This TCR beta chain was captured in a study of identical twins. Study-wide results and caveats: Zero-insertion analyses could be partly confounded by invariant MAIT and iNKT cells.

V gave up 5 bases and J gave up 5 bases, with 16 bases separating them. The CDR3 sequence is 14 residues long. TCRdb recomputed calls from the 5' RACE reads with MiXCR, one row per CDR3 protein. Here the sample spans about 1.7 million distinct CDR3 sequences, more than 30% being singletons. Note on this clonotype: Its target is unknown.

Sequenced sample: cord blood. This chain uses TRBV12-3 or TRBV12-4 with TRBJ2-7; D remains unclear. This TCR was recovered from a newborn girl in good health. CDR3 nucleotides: TGTGCCAGCAGTCTAGAGGCCGGGCGCGACGAGCAGTACTTC. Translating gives CASSLEAGRDEQYF.